This entry lists 21 T cell receptor beta chains sequenced from one sample in a study of blood T cell repertoires in COVID-19. Clones were sequenced by immunoSEQ multiplex PCR, and TCRdb holds only the in-frame ones, with some missing. This table has 200,000 to 250,000 clones, approximately 90% appearing once. Material for sequencing was peripheral blood. These receptors all stem from a woman in her late teens or twenties who had recovered from COVID-19.

This clone was seen only once. V gene TRBV9 combines with J gene TRBJ2-7; 9 bases are shared with TRBD1. V lost 4 bases to trimming and J lost 6 bases; unmatched junction nucleotides: 8. The CDR3 extends over 14 amino acids. Germline V gene sequence: CDR1 SGDLS, CDR2 YYNGEE. CDR3 in DNA: TGTGCCAGCAGCTCCCGGGACAGGGTGGGCGAGCAGTACTTC. It specifies CASSSRDRVGEQYF.

J is TRBJ1-1 and V is TRBV7-2; D may be TRBD1 (5 bases). Trimming shortened V by 6 bases and J by 4 bases, and 15 bases separated the two germline ends. The CDR3 totals 14 residues. Germline CDR1 SGHTA, CDR2 FQGNSA. CDR3 in amino acids: CASRKPEGSTEAFF. The CDR3 nucleotides are TGTGCCAGCAGAAAACCGGAGGGGAGCACTGAAGCTTTCTTT.

This clone has just a few counts. V gene TRBV25-1 combines with J gene TRBJ2-1; D possibly corresponds to TRBD1 (6 bases). The germline gives CDR1 MGHDK, CDR2 SYGVNS. The CDR3 is made up of 13 amino acids. V dropped 6 bases and J dropped 9 bases, with 15 bases sitting between them. CDR3 in amino acids: CASSRVPRGEQFF. Here the CDR3 DNA reads TGTGCCAGCAGCCGGGTCCCCAGGGGTGAGCAGTTCTTC.

The chain employs TRBV29-1 and TRBJ1-2, with 10 nucleotides matching TRBD1. The CDR3 consists of 16 residues. In germline, CDR1 is SQVTM, CDR2 ANQGSEA. Germline trimming cut 3 bases from V and 3 bases from J; bases unmatched to any gene: 10. The CDR3 loop reads CSVDSGTGALHYGYTF. CDR3 coding DNA: TGCAGCGTTGATTCCGGGACAGGGGCCCTCCACTATGGCTACACCTTC.

This clone was seen a single time. The chain links TRBV12-3 or TRBV12-4 to TRBJ1-5; D ambiguous. Trimming pared 7 bases from V and 10 bases from J, leaving 17 bases between. The CDR3 has 13 residues. The CDR3 loop is CASKTRTRGPQHF. The DNA of the CDR3 is TGTGCCAGCAAAACGAGAACCCGGGGTCCCCAGCATTTT.

The chain couples TRBV7-2 to TRBJ2-7, with D perhaps matching TRBD1 (6 bases). The length of the CDR3 is 13 residues. Germline V gene lookup returns CDR1 SGHTA and CDR2 FQGNSA. The V end lost 5 bases, the J end lost 3 bases, and 11 bases lay between the germline ends. The CDR3 nucleotides are TGTGCCAGCAGCGGAACAGGGTTCTACGAGCAGTACTTC. Its protein is CASSGTGFYEQYF.

The chain couples TRBV15 to TRBJ1-2, with D possibly TRBD1 on 5 matching bases. The CDR3 spans 14 residues. Trimming removed 3 bases from V and 3 bases from J, with 11 bases in between. Germline V gene data show CDR1 as LNHNV and CDR2 as YYDKDF (reference sequence). In nucleotides, the CDR3 is TGTGCCACCAGCAGCGTCAGGGAGGACTATGGCTACACCTTC. It specifies CATSSVREDYGYTF.

The V call is TRBV7-9, the J call TRBJ1-1, with a possible D match to TRBD1 (5 bases). The CDR3 contains 14 residues. The germline V gene encodes CDR1 SEHNR and CDR2 FQNEAQ (reference sequence). Deletions cut 5 bases from V and 1 base from J, with 11 bases between. The CDR3 loop is CASSGAGGNTEAFF. DNA of the CDR3: TGTGCCAGCAGCGGGGCCGGGGGGAACACTGAAGCTTTCTTT. Looking up the rest from reference TRBV7-9 and TRBJ1-1 gives the full variable domain: DTGVSQNPRHKITKRGQNVTFRCDPISEHNRLYWYRQTLGQGPEFLTYFQNEAQLEKSRLLSDRFSAERPKGSFSTLEIQRTEQGDSAMYLCASSGAGGNTEAFFGQGTRLTVV.

The chain couples TRBV2 to TRBJ1-6; TRBD1 aligns across 7 bases. CDR1 is SNHLY, CDR2 FYNNEI, per germline. The ends lost 6 bases at V and 9 bases at J; junction bases unmatched: 14. The CDR3 is made up of 16 amino acids. The CDR3 DNA sequence: TGTGCCAGCAGCCGACAGGGATCAGTGGGGGCTTCACCCCTCCACTTT. Encoded protein: CASSRQGSVGASPLHF.

This chain connects TRBV13 to TRBJ2-7; D is perhaps TRBD1 (5 bases). The germline gives CDR1 PRHDT, CDR2 FYEKMQ (reference sequence). V shed 0 bases and J shed 6 bases, with 12 bases lying between them. This CDR3 contains 14 residues. Written as DNA, the CDR3 is TGTGCCAGCAGCTTAGGTCAGGGCAGGGTCGAGCAGTACTTC. It specifies CASSLGQGRVEQYF.

This chain links TRBV5-4 with TRBJ1-1; 9 positions agree with TRBD1. V trimming: 0 bases; J trimming: 3 bases; junction bases outside the gene matches: 9. CDR3 length: 17 residues. CDR1 is SGHNT and CDR2 is YYREEE in the germline V gene (reference sequence). CDR3 sequence (DNA): TGTGCCAGCAGCTTGGACGGTTTCACAGGGGGCGACACTGAAGCTTTCTTT. This translates into CASSLDGFTGGDTEAFF. The full variable domain, rest sourced from reference TRBV5-4 and TRBJ1-1, is ETGVTQSPTHLIKTRGQQVTLRCSSQSGHNTVSWYQQALGQGPQFIFQYYREEENGRGNFPPRFSGLQFPNYSSELNVNALELDDSALYLCASSLDGFTGGDTEAFFGQGTRLTVV.

V gene TRBV9 combines with J gene TRBJ1-3; weak D call: TRBD1 (6 bases). In germline, CDR1 is SGDLS, CDR2 YYNGEE. Trimming shortened V by 5 bases and J by 0 bases, and 15 bases separated the two germline ends. The CDR3 has 16 amino acids. CDR3 in amino acids: CASSHKTGSSGNTIYF. The DNA for the CDR3 is TGTGCCAGCAGTCATAAAACAGGGTCCTCTGGAAACACCATATATTTT. The variable domain in full, with the rest retrieved from reference TRBV9 and TRBJ1-3, is DSGVTQTPKHLITATGQRVTLRCSPRSGDLSVYWYQQSLDQGLQFLIQYYNGEERAKGNILERFSAQQFPDLHSELNLSSLELGDSALYFCASSHKTGSSGNTIYFGEGSWLTVV.

On this clone: A junction boundary mismatches the germline segment, possibly from a read error. The chain has TRBV7-6 and TRBJ2-1; D gene unclear. Germline V CDR1 and CDR2: SGHVS, FNYEAQ. The CDR3 is made up of 12 amino acids. The CDR3 region is CASSLGYYEQFF. CDR3 bases: TGTGCCAGCAGCTTAGGCTACTATGAGCAGTTCTTC. Full variable domain (remainder filled in from reference TRBV7-6 and TRBJ2-1): GAGVSQSPRYKVTKRGQDVALRCDPISGHVSLYWYRQALGQGPEFLTYFNYEAQQDKSGLPNDRFSAERPEGSISTLTIQRTEQRDSAMYRCASSLGYYEQFFGPGTRLTVL.

CDR3 DNA: TGTGCCAGCAGCACATGGACAGGGACTAGCAATCAGCCCCAGCATTTT. This gives the protein CASSTWTGTSNQPQHF. J is TRBJ1-5 and V is TRBV5-6; 8 bases match TRBD1. Germline CDR1 SGHDT, CDR2 YYEEEE. There are 16 residues in the CDR3. Germline trimming cut 4 bases from V and 0 bases from J; bases unmatched to any gene: 6.

This CDR3 reads CASSLSARVNTEAFF. CDR3 DNA: TGTGCCAGCAGCTTGTCGGCCAGGGTGAACACTGAAGCTTTCTTT. The gene calls are TRBV5-4 and TRBJ1-1, with D tentatively TRBD1 (5 bases). The CDR3 contains 15 residues. In germline, CDR1 is SGHNT, CDR2 YYREEE (reference sequence). V dropped 1 base and J dropped 0 bases, with 10 bases sitting between them.

The table lists this clone with a few counts. V is TRBV15 and J is TRBJ1-1; 7 nucleotides line up with TRBD1. The CDR3 is 15 residues long. Germline loops: CDR1 LNHNV, CDR2 YYDKDF (reference sequence). The junction had 8 bases not matched to a gene; V was cut back by 3 bases and J by 4 bases. CDR3 DNA: TGTGCCACCAGCAGGGAAAGACAGGGCCGCACTGAAGCTTTCTTT. Protein: CATSRERQGRTEAFF.

This clone was found a few times. The CDR3 DNA reads as TGTGCCAGTAGTAGATTGACAGGCGTGAACACTGAAGCTTTCTTT. Protein: CASSRLTGVNTEAFF. The rearrangement links TRBV19 to TRBJ1-1; D might be TRBD1 (6 bases). Trimming stripped 4 bases from V and 0 bases from J, with 12 bases between. The CDR3 spans 15 residues. From germline, CDR1 is LNHDA and CDR2 SQIVND (reference sequence).

V and J are TRBV19 and TRBJ1-1; 8 nucleotides agree with TRBD1. The CDR3 runs 12 residues. The junction had 6 bases not matched to a gene; V was cut back by 8 bases and J by 7 bases. Germline CDR1 and CDR2: LNHDA and SQIVND (reference sequence). The CDR3 region has the DNA TGTGCCAGTGGACAGGGACCAATTGAAGCTTTCTTT. Translated, it gives CASGQGPIEAFF.

The rearrangement links TRBV5-1 to TRBJ1-3; 11 positions match TRBD1. The V gene's germline CDR1 is SGHRS and CDR2 YFSETQ. Unmatched junction bases numbered 14, after V lost 4 bases and J lost 2 bases. There are 19 residues in the CDR3. The CDR3 region is CASSPSGQGALNPGNTIYF. In DNA, the CDR3 is TGCGCCAGCAGCCCCTCAGGACAGGGGGCCCTTAATCCTGGAAACACCATATATTTT.

This chain joins TRBV5-4 and TRBJ2-2; 13 positions match TRBD2. This CDR3 is built from 17 residues. V lost 4 bases and J lost 3; bases outside the gene matches: 6. Germline V CDR1 and CDR2: SGHNT, YYREEE (reference sequence). The CDR3 protein is CASSVTGLAGHTGELFF. The CDR3 bases are TGTGCCAGCAGCGTTACGGGACTAGCGGGACACACCGGGGAGCTGTTTTTT.

This chain uses TRBV21-1 with TRBJ2-3; TRBD2 reflects the table's D call only, with no check against the DNA. TRBV21-1 is recorded as a pseudogene. The CDR3 has 17 residues. For the CDR3, the DNA is TGTGCCAGCAGCACCCCCCCGGGACTAGCGGGAGTGGATACGCAGTATTTT. Translation: CASSTPPGLAGVDTQYF.